This T cell receptor (beta chain) was sequenced for a study of control samples from healthy donors and cancer patients. Method: immunoSEQ multiplex PCR; TCRdb's copy keeps in-frame clones and lacks some. The data show roughly 190,000 clones, approximately 91% seen once. The junction had 8 bases not matched to a gene; V was cut back by 8 bases and J by 0 bases. The CDR3 has 15 amino acids. Germline CDR1 reads LNHDA; CDR2 reads SQIVND (reference sequence). The origin of this receptor is a man aged 25-45 years in good health. The chain couples TRBV19 to TRBJ2-3, with 7 bases aligning to TRBD2. Sequencing was carried out using blood. The CDR3 loop reads CASAEVAGSTDTQYF. The CDR3 DNA follows: TGTGCCAGTGCCGAAGTAGCGGGTAGCACAGATACGCAGTATTTT.